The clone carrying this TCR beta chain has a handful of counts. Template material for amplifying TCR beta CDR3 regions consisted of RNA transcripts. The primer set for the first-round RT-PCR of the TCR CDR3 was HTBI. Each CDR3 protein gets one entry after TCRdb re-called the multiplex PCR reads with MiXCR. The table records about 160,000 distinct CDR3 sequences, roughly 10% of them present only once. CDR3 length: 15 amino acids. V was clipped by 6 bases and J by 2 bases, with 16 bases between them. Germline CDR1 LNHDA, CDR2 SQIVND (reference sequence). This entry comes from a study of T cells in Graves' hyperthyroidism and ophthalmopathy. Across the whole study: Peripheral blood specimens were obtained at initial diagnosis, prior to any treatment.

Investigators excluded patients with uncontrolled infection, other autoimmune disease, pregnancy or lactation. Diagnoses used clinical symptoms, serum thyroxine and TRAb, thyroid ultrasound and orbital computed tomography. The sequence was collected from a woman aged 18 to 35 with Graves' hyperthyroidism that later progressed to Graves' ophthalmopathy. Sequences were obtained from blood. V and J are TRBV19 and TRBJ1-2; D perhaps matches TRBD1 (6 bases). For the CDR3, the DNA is TGTGCCAGTAGAACAATCAGGGGAACGAACTATGGCTACACCTTC. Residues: CASRTIRGTNYGYTF.